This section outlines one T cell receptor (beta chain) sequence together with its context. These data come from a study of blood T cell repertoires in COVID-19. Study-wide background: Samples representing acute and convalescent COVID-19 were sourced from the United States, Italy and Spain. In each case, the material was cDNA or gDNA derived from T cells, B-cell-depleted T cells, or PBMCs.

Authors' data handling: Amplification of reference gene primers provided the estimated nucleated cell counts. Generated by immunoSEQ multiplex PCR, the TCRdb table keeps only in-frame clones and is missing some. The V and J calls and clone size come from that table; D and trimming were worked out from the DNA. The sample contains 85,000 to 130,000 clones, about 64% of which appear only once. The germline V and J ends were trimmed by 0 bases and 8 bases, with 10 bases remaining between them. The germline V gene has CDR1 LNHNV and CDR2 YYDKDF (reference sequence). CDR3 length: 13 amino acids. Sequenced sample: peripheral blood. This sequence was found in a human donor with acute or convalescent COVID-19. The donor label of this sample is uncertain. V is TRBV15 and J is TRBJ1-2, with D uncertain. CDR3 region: CATSREGRRGYTF. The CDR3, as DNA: TGTGCCACCAGCAGAGAAGGCCGGAGGGGCTACACCTTC.